This T cell receptor beta chain is from a study of blood T cell repertoires in COVID-19. Study information: There were acute and convalescent COVID-19 samples, and they came from the United States, Italy and Spain.

Methods used by the authors: Estimation of nucleated cell counts relied on the amplification of reference gene primers. Here immunoSEQ multiplex PCR was the method, and the copy in TCRdb shows in-frame clones only, minus some. V, J and clone size are those of that table, while D and trimming were read from the DNA. The sample has 200,000 to 250,000 clones; roughly 94% are singletons. Germline CDR1 MDHEN, CDR2 SYDVKM. The germline V and J ends were trimmed by 4 bases and 0 bases, with 13 bases remaining between them. The CDR3 has 16 amino acids. This TCR was sampled from a man aged 25-45 years with acute or convalescent COVID-19. The J gene is TRBJ1-3, the V gene TRBV28; perhaps TRBD1 as D (6 bases). Material for sequencing was peripheral blood. As DNA, the CDR3 is TGTGCCAGCAGTTCGAAATGGGGGCACTCTGGAAACACCATATATTTT. Translating gives CASSSKWGHSGNTIYF.